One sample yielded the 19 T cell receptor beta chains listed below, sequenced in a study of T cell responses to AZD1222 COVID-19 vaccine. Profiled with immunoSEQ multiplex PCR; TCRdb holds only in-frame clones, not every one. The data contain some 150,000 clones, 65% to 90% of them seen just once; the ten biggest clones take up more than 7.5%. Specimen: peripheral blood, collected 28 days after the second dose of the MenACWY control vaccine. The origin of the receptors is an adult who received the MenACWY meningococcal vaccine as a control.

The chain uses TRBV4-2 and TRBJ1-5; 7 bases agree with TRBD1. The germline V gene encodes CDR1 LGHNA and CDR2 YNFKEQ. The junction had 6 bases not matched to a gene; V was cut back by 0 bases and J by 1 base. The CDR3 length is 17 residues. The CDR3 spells CASSQDMRGPSNQPQHF. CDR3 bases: TGTGCCAGCAGCCAAGATATGAGGGGGCCAAGCAATCAGCCCCAGCATTTT.

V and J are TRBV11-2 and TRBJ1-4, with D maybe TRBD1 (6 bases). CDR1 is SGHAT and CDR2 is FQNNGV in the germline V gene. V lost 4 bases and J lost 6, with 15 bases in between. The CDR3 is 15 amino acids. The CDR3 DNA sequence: TGTGCCAGCAGCTCCTCAGACAGGTCCCATGAAAAACTGTTTTTT. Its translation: CASSSSDRSHEKLFF.

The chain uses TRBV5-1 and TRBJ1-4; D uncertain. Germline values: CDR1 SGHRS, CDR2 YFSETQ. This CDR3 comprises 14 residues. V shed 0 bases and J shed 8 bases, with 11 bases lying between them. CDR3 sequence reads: CASSLGPRVEKLFF. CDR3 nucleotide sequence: TGCGCCAGCAGCTTGGGCCCCCGGGTGGAAAAACTGTTTTTT.

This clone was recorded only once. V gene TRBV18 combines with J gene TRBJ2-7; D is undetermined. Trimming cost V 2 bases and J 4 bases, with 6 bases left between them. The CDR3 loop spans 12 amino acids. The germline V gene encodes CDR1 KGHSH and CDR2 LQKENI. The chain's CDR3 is CASSPTPYEQYF. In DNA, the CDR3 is TGTGCCAGCTCACCAACGCCTTACGAGCAGTACTTC.

The chain's CDR3 is CASSSFEGAEQYF. The CDR3 DNA follows: TGTGCCAGCAGCTCTTTCGAGGGCGCCGAGCAGTACTTC. This chain uses TRBV13 with TRBJ2-7, with TRBD2 as a possible D gene (5 bases). V lost 4 bases and J 6 bases, leaving 13 bases between the germline ends. The length of the CDR3 is 13 residues. Germline CDR1 is PRHDT and CDR2 is FYEKMQ (reference sequence).

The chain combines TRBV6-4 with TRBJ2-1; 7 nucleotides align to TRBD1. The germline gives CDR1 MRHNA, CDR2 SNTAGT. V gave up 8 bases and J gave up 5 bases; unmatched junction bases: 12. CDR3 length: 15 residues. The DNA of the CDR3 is TGTGCCAGCGCTGGGACAGCCGAAGTAAACAATGAGCAGTTCTTC. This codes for CASAGTAEVNNEQFF.

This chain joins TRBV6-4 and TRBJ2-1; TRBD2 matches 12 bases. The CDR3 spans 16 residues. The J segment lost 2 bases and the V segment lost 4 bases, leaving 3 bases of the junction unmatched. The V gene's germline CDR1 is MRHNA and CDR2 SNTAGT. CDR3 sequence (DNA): TGTGCCAGCAGTGTGACTAGCGGGAGCCCCTACAATGAGCAGTTCTTC. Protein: CASSVTSGSPYNEQFF.

CDR3 in amino acids: CASSRYQETQYF. DNA for the CDR3: TGTGCCAGCAGCCGGTATCAAGAGACCCAGTACTTC. The chain combines TRBV3-1 (or the pseudogene TRBV3-2) with TRBJ2-5; D is undetermined. Germline lookup yields CDR1 LGHDT and CDR2 YNNKEL (reference sequence). The CDR3 contains 12 residues. V was clipped by 4 bases and J by 2 bases, with 5 bases between them.

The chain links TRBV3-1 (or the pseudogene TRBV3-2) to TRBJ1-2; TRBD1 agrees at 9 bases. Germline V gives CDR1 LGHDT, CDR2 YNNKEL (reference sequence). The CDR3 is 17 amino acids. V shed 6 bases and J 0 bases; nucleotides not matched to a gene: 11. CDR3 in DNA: TGTGCCAGCAGTCCCGGGACAGGGCGATTTTCTAACTATGGCTACACCTTC. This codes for CASSPGTGRFSNYGYTF.

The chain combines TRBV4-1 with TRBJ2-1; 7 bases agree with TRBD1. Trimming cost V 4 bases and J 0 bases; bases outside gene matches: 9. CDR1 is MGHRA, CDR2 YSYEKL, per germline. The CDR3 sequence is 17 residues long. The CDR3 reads CASSLQIAGGSYNEQFF. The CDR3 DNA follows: TGCGCCAGCAGCCTCCAGATTGCAGGGGGCTCCTACAATGAGCAGTTCTTC.

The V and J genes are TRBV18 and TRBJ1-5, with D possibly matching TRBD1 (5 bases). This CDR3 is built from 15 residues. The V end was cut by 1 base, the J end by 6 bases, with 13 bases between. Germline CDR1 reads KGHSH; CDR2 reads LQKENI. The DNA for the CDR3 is TGTGCCAGCTCACCACGTGGGACGATGGCTCAGCCCCAGCATTTT. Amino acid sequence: CASSPRGTMAQPQHF.

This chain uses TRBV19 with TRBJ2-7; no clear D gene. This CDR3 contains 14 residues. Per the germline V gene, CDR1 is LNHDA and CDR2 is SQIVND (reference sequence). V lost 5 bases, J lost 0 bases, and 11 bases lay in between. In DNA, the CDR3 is TGTGCCAGTAGTCTTTACTCGAGCTCCTACGAGCAGTACTTC. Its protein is CASSLYSSSYEQYF.

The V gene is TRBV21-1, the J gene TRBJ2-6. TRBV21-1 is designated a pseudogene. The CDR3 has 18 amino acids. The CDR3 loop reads CASSKVGLTVSGANVLTF. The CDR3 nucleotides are TGTGCCAGCAGCAAAGTAGGCCTCACCGTATCTGGGGCCAACGTCCTGACTTTC.

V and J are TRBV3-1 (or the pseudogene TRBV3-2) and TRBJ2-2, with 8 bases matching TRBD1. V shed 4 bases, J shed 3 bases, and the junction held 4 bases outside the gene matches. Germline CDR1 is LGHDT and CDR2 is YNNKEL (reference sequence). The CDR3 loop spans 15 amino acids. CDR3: CASSPRTGYTGELFF. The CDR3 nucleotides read TGTGCCAGCAGCCCACGGACAGGGTACACCGGGGAGCTGTTTTTT.

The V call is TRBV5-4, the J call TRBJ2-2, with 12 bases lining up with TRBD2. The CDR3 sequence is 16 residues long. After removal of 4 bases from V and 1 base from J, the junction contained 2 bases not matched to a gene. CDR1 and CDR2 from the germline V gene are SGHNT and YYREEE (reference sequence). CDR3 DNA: TGTGCCAGCAGCCCGGGACTAGCGGGGAACACCGGGGAGCTGTTTTTT. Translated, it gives CASSPGLAGNTGELFF.

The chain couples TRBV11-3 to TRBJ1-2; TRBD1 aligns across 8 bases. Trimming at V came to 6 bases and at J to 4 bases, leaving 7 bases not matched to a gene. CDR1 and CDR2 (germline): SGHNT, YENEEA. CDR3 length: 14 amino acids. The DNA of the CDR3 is TGTGCCAGCAGTTGGACAGGGACCCTCTATGGCTACACCTTC. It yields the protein CASSWTGTLYGYTF.

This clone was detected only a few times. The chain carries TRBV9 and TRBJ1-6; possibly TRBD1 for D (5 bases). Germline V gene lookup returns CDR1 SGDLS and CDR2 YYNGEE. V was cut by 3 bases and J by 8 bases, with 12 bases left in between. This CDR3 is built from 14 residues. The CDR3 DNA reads TGTGCCAGCAGCGCGGCAGGGTACCATTCACCCCTCCACTTT. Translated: CASSAAGYHSPLHF.

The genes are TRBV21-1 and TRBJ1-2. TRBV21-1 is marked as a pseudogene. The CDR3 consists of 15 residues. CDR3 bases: TGTGCCAGCAGCTCCCCAGGCATACCCCAGCGGGGCTACACCTTC. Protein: CASSSPGIPQRGYTF.

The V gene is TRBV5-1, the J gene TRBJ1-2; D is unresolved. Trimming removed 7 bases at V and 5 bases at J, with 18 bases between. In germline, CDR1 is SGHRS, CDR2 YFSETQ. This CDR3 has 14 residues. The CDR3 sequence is CASAPAGSRYGYTF. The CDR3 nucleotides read TGCGCCAGCGCCCCGGCCGGCAGTCGTTATGGCTACACCTTC.